The 8 T cell receptor beta chains reported below all come from one sample, sequenced in a study of T-cell memory formation after mild COVID-19. MiXCR, applied by TCRdb to the 5' RACE reads, yields one record per CDR3 protein. The table lists approximately 210,000 distinct CDR3 sequences, about 10% of them singletons. Sample: PBMCs or a T cell subset sorted from them (not recorded which). The receptors shown here come from a man between 18 and 29 years old who had mild COVID-19 (a few samples of this study predate the infection). Cell type and time point are not known.

The rearrangement uses TRBV6-2 or TRBV6-3 and TRBJ1-1; 10 bases agree with TRBD1. This CDR3 has 15 amino acids. Trimming took 8 bases from V and 5 from J; bases not matched to a gene: 11. Germline assignment: CDR1 MNHEY and CDR2 SVGEGT. CDR3 amino acids: CASFSRGTGVTEAFF. The CDR3 DNA reads TGTGCCAGCTTCTCTCGGGGGACAGGGGTTACTGAAGCTTTCTTT.

This clonotype was seen many times. The V call is TRBV3-1, the J call TRBJ2-3; the D is unclear. Trimming removed 1 base at V and 4 bases at J, with 9 bases between. The CDR3 consists of 14 residues. Germline loops: CDR1 LGHDT, CDR2 YNNKEL (reference sequence). The CDR3 loop reads CASSQGLSSDTQYF. For the CDR3, the DNA is TGTGCCAGCAGCCAAGGGTTGAGCTCAGATACGCAGTATTTT.

This clonotype showed up many times. The V call is TRBV28, the J call TRBJ2-1, with D tentatively TRBD1 or TRBD2 (5 bases each). CDR1 and CDR2 from the germline V gene are MDHEN and SYDVKM. V was pared by 7 bases and J by 6 bases, with 13 bases between. CDR3 length: 13 amino acids. CDR3 amino acids: CASTWGFINEQFF. CDR3 in DNA: TGTGCCAGCACCTGGGGGTTTATCAATGAGCAGTTCTTC.

This clonotype was counted many times. The V and J genes are TRBV4-2 and TRBJ2-3; the match to TRBD1 covers 10 bases. Unmatched junction bases numbered 4, after V lost 4 bases and J lost 3 bases. This CDR3 is 15 amino acids long. Germline V gene data show CDR1 as LGHNA and CDR2 as YNFKEQ. The CDR3 is CASSLGQGITDTQYF. CDR3 in DNA: TGTGCCAGCAGCCTGGGACAGGGGATTACAGATACGCAGTATTTT.

This clonotype was seen more than once but under ten times. CDR3 sequence reads: CASSSTREQFF. The CDR3, as DNA: TGCGCCAGCAGCTCAACTAGGGAGCAGTTCTTC. The V and J genes are TRBV5-1 and TRBJ2-1; D possibly corresponds to TRBD2 (5 bases). CDR3 length: 11 residues. Germline assignment: CDR1 SGHRS and CDR2 YFSETQ. Trimming stripped 3 bases from V and 10 bases from J, with 8 bases between.

This clonotype has at least ten counts. The rearrangement joins TRBV18 to TRBJ2-5; tentatively, D is TRBD1 or TRBD2 (7 bases each). The CDR3 loop spans 15 amino acids. With 2 bases removed from V and 8 bases from J, the gap between germline ends came to 18 bases. From germline, CDR1 is KGHSH and CDR2 LQKENI. Written as DNA, the CDR3 is TGTGCCAGCTCACCAGCGGGGGCCAGACAGGGAACCCAGTACTTC. This sequence encodes CASSPAGARQGTQYF.

This clonotype turned up a few times. The CDR3 nucleotides read TGTGCCAGCAGCAAAGGACAGAGTTTTACTGAAGCTTTCTTT. Amino acid sequence: CASSKGQSFTEAFF. The chain uses TRBV7-2 and TRBJ1-1, with a possible D match to TRBD1 (6 bases). Trimming took off 5 bases at V and 5 bases at J, with 15 bases between the two ends. The CDR3 totals 14 residues. The germline CDR1 and CDR2 sequences are SGHTA and FQGNSA.

The V call is TRBV20-1, the J call TRBJ2-5, with 7 bases that match TRBD1. The germline gives CDR1 DFQATT, CDR2 SNEGSKA (reference sequence). The CDR3 length is 13 residues. After removal of 4 bases from V and 1 base from J, the junction contained 3 bases not matched to a gene. The CDR3 loop is CSATGQLQETQYF. The CDR3 coding sequence is TGCAGTGCTACGGGACAGCTCCAAGAGACCCAGTACTTC.